The 26 T cell receptor beta chains given below trace back to one sample, sequenced in a study of neurological immune-mediated disorders (dated by TCRdb to the late 2010s). The time point tag for this specimen amounts to: longitudinal time-point 1 (baseline). The library was prepared using 5' RACE. The instrument given in TCRdb is Illumina HiSeq 2500. TCRdb reran the public reads through fastp at Q25 and MiXCR, keeping productive beta chains. Each entry is one CDR3 protein sequence, shown with its most common DNA and genes. In this sample the table shows 70,000 to 75,000 distinct CDR3 sequences, approximately 15% of which occur a single time. 4.6% of the sample lies in the top ten. Sequences were obtained from PBMCs. All receptors derive from a female donor with HTLV-1-associated myelopathy (HAM/TSP).

This clonotype was seen many times. The chain links TRBV2 to TRBJ2-7; 9 nucleotides line up with TRBD1. Germline CDR1 and CDR2: SNHLY and FYNNEI. This CDR3 has 12 amino acids. V trimming: 8 bases; J trimming: 3 bases; junction bases outside the gene matches: 2. The CDR3 loop is CASRDRVYEQYF. CDR3 bases: TGTGCCAGCCGGGACAGGGTCTACGAGCAGTACTTC.

This clonotype was counted ten times or more. The V call is TRBV20-1, the J call TRBJ2-6; TRBD1 is a possible D gene (6 bases). The length of the CDR3 is 16 residues. V was clipped by 0 bases and J by 13 bases, with 22 bases between them. Germline CDR1 DFQATT, CDR2 SNEGSKA (reference sequence). CDR3 amino acids: CSARDVGQLGSGVLTF. The DNA of the CDR3 is TGCAGTGCTAGAGATGTAGGACAGCTGGGGTCTGGGGTCCTGACTTTC.

This clonotype was seen ten or more times. V gene TRBV5-1 combines with J gene TRBJ2-2; D is perhaps TRBD1 (6 bases). The CDR3 loop spans 16 amino acids. With 4 bases removed from V and 4 bases from J, the gap between germline ends came to 17 bases. Germline V gene sequence: CDR1 SGHRS, CDR2 YFSETQ. As DNA, the CDR3 is TGCGCCAGCAGCATCGACAGGTCGTCGGTCACCGGGGAGCTGTTTTTT. This encodes CASSIDRSSVTGELFF. Full variable domain (missing parts from reference TRBV5-1 and TRBJ2-2): KAGVTQTPRYLIKTRGQQVTLSCSPISGHRSVSWYQQTPGQGLQFLFEYFSETQRNKGNFPGRFSGRQFSNSRSEMNVSTLELGDSALYLCASSIDRSSVTGELFFGEGSRLTVL.

In this sample, this clonotype turned up many times. The chain links TRBV28 to TRBJ1-5; 7 positions agree with TRBD1. Germline lookup yields CDR1 MDHEN and CDR2 SYDVKM. With 5 bases clipped from V and 0 bases from J, the junction kept 16 bases outside the gene matches. The CDR3 covers 19 residues. The CDR3 DNA reads TGTGCCAGCAGTCAACCAAGGGACAGACTTCGATCTAGCAATCAGCCCCAGCATTTT. Protein: CASSQPRDRLRSSNQPQHF.

This clonotype was detected only a few times. J is TRBJ2-1 and V is TRBV5-5; 8 nucleotides agree with TRBD1. Germline loops: CDR1 SGHKS, CDR2 YYEKEE (reference sequence). With V trimmed by 0 bases and J by 0 bases, 8 bases remained unmatched. There are 18 residues in the CDR3. DNA for the CDR3: TGTGCCAGCAGCTTGGTTGGATTAGGGACAGGCTCCTACAATGAGCAGTTCTTC. It specifies CASSLVGLGTGSYNEQFF.

J is TRBJ2-1 and V is TRBV20-1, with a weak D call TRBD1 (5 bases). Trimming took off 8 bases at V and 3 bases at J, with 17 bases between the two ends. This CDR3 spans 14 amino acids. The germline V gene has CDR1 DFQATT and CDR2 SNEGSKA (reference sequence). The CDR3 sequence: CSNSGNLCYNEQFF. CDR3 in DNA: TGCAGTAATTCAGGGAACCTTTGCTACAATGAGCAGTTCTTC.

In this sample, this clonotype turned up many times. The chain combines TRBV5-6 with TRBJ1-5, with TRBD1 identical over 10 bases. V shed 4 bases, J shed 1 base, and the junction held 2 bases outside the gene matches. This CDR3 is built from 15 residues. CDR1 and CDR2 (germline): SGHDT, YYEEEE. In DNA, the CDR3 is TGTGCCAGCAGCAGGGGACAGGGGAGCAATCAGCCCCAGCATTTT. The encoded protein is CASSRGQGSNQPQHF.

This clonotype showed up many times. This rearrangement joins TRBV7-3 to TRBJ1-1; 8 bases fit TRBD1. The V gene end was trimmed by 5 bases and the J gene end by 3 bases; junction bases not matched to a gene: 8. The CDR3 has 15 amino acids. Germline V gene lookup returns CDR1 SGHTA and CDR2 FQGTGA. The CDR3: CASSLTGGGDTEAFF. CDR3 nucleotide sequence: TGTGCCAGCAGCCTTACAGGGGGAGGGGACACTGAAGCTTTCTTT. Complete variable domain (other parts from reference TRBV7-3 and TRBJ1-1): GAGVSQTPSNKVTEKGKYVELRCDPISGHTALYWYRQSLGQGPEFLIYFQGTGAADDSGLPNDRFFAVRPEGSVSTLKIQRTERGDSAVYLCASSLTGGGDTEAFFGQGTRLTVV.

The V call is TRBV2, the J call TRBJ2-1; 15 bases fit TRBD2. CDR1 is SNHLY and CDR2 is FYNNEI in the germline V gene. The V gene end was trimmed by 3 bases and the J gene end by 7 bases; junction bases not matched to a gene: 4. This CDR3 is built from 16 residues. In DNA form, the CDR3 reads TGTGCCAGCAGTGAGGGACTAGCGGGGGGCGAAAATGAGCAGTTCTTC. Protein product: CASSEGLAGGENEQFF.

This rearrangement joins TRBV24-1 to TRBJ1-1; 7 positions match TRBD1. Germline assignment: CDR1 KGHDR and CDR2 SFDVKD. After removal of 11 bases from V and 4 bases from J, the junction contained 9 bases not matched to a gene. The CDR3 is 13 amino acids. The CDR3 spells CAILNRGGTEAFF. The CDR3, as DNA: TGTGCCATACTCAACAGGGGCGGCACTGAAGCTTTCTTT.

For this clonotype: One end of the junction is discordant with germline, which a read error may explain. The V call is TRBV3-1, the J call TRBJ2-3; D unresolved. Germline loops: CDR1 LGHDT, CDR2 YNNKEL (reference sequence). CDR3 length equals 14 residues. The CDR3 here is CASSQIVDTNTQYF. The CDR3, as DNA: TGTGCCAGCAGCCAGATCGTCGACACAAATACGCAGTATTTT.

This clonotype occurred many times. The CDR3 DNA reads as TGTGCCAGCAGCTTAATGGCAGGGTACGAGCAGTACTTC. Protein sequence: CASSLMAGYEQYF. This chain joins TRBV7-3 and TRBJ2-7; tentatively, D is TRBD1 (5 bases). This CDR3 is 13 amino acids long. With 1 base removed from V and 4 bases from J, the gap between germline ends came to 8 bases. The germline gives CDR1 SGHTA, CDR2 FQGTGA.

The rearrangement links TRBV27 to TRBJ1-2; no clear D gene. CDR1 is MNHEY and CDR2 is SMNVEV in the germline V gene (reference sequence). Trimming removed 5 bases from V and 2 bases from J, with 12 bases in between. The CDR3 extends over 14 amino acids. CDR3 residues: CASSHAGPNYGYTF. DNA for the CDR3: TGTGCCAGCAGTCACGCCGGGCCGAACTATGGCTACACCTTC.

This clonotype was seen at least ten times. The rearrangement joins TRBV4-2 to TRBJ1-1, with unresolved D. Germline V gene data show CDR1 as LGHNA and CDR2 as YNFKEQ. The CDR3 is 13 amino acids. Trimming pared 3 bases from V and 5 bases from J, leaving 10 bases between. The DNA of the CDR3 is TGTGCCAGCAGCCAGGGGAGTGGGACTGAAGCTTTCTTT. Translated, it gives CASSQGSGTEAFF.

In this sample, this clonotype turned up many times. The rearrangement links TRBV28 to TRBJ1-2; perhaps TRBD1 as D (6 bases). The CDR3 is made up of 14 amino acids. Trimming pared 2 bases from V and 7 bases from J, leaving 14 bases between. Germline V gives CDR1 MDHEN, CDR2 SYDVKM. The CDR3 loop reads CASSLNRVQGGYTF. The CDR3 region has the DNA TGTGCCAGCAGTTTAAACAGGGTTCAGGGTGGCTACACCTTC.

This clonotype was recorded at least ten times. The CDR3 nucleotides read TGTGCCAGCAGCGTACTGGGGGGGCGCGACCCCGGGGAGCTGTTTTTT. Protein product: CASSVLGGRDPGELFF. The chain recombines TRBV9 with TRBJ2-2, with a tentative D call TRBD2 (7 bases). The V gene's germline CDR1 is SGDLS and CDR2 YYNGEE. Trimming stripped 1 base from V and 6 bases from J, with 16 bases between. This CDR3 is built from 16 residues.

A note on this clonotype: An end of the junction does not agree with germline; a read error may underlie this. The chain is built from TRBV5-1 and TRBJ2-5; D unresolved. From germline, CDR1 is SGHRS and CDR2 YFSETQ. This CDR3 is 14 amino acids long. The CDR3 bases are TGCGCCAGCAGCTTGTATTGGGTTGGAGAGACCCAGTATTTC. Translating gives CASSLYWVGETQYF.

This clonotype was seen many times. The chain uses TRBV5-1 and TRBJ1-1, with D possibly matching TRBD1 (6 bases). The CDR3 is made up of 11 amino acids. Germline V gene lookup returns CDR1 SGHRS and CDR2 YFSETQ. V lost 5 bases, J lost 7 bases, and 9 bases lay in between. CDR3 protein: CASRSGVEAFF. The CDR3 nucleotides read TGCGCCAGCAGGTCAGGGGTTGAAGCTTTCTTT.

This clonotype was detected ten times or more. The J gene is TRBJ1-3, the V gene TRBV2; TRBD1 matches at 7 bases. Germline V gene sequence: CDR1 SNHLY, CDR2 FYNNEI. The length of the CDR3 is 16 residues. The trim removed 3 bases at V and 0 bases at J, leaving 5 bases unmatched. For the CDR3, the DNA is TGTGCCAGCAGTGAGGGACAGCTTAACTCTGGAAACACCATATATTTT. Amino acids: CASSEGQLNSGNTIYF.

This clonotype was seen at least ten times. The CDR3 is CASSSTSREQFF. DNA of the CDR3: TGTGCCAGCAGCTCCACTTCGAGAGAGCAGTTCTTC. The rearrangement links TRBV7-8 to TRBJ2-1; no clear D. This CDR3 contains 12 residues. V was trimmed by 4 bases and J by 10 bases, leaving 11 bases between them. The germline gives CDR1 SGHVS, CDR2 FQNEAQ.

This clonotype was observed a handful of times. The chain links TRBV14 to TRBJ2-7; TRBD1 is a possible D gene (5 bases). The CDR3 covers 16 residues. V lost 2 bases and J 0 bases, leaving 14 bases between the germline ends. Germline V gene lookup returns CDR1 SGHDN and CDR2 FVKESK. The CDR3 here is CASSQSIGAVSYEQYF. CDR3 sequence (DNA): TGTGCCAGCAGCCAATCGATAGGGGCGGTCTCCTACGAGCAGTACTTC. Based on the CDR3 plus reference TRBV14 and TRBJ2-7, the full variable domain is EAGVTQFPSHSVIEKGQTVTLRCDPISGHDNLYWYRRVMGKEIKFLLHFVKESKQDESGMPNNRFLAERTGGTYSTLKVQPAELEDSGVYFCASSQSIGAVSYEQYFGPGTRLTVT.

At least ten counts were recorded for this clonotype. The chain couples TRBV5-6 to TRBJ1-1; D might be TRBD1 (5 bases). V lost 0 bases to trimming and J lost 1 base, with 13 bases between them. The V gene's germline CDR1 is SGHDT and CDR2 YYEEEE. The CDR3 sequence is 16 residues long. CDR3: CASSLDAGGENTEAFF. CDR3 nucleotides: TGTGCCAGCAGCTTGGATGCTGGGGGGGAGAACACTGAAGCTTTCTTT.

With respect to this clonotype: A much larger clone differs by one base, so this may be a read error. This chain uses TRBV12-3 or TRBV12-4 with TRBJ2-3, with a possible D match to TRBD2 (5 bases). Between the trimmed V and J ends, which lost 6 bases and 0 bases, there was a span of 13 bases. This CDR3 has 15 amino acids. The CDR3 coding sequence is TGTGCCAGCAGATATAGCGTGTATAGCACAGATACGCAGTATTTT. Translated, it gives CASRYSVYSTDTQYF.

This clonotype was counted many times. This rearrangement joins TRBV18 to TRBJ2-1; TRBD1 matches 9 bases. Trimming took 6 bases from V and 6 from J; bases not matched to a gene: 12. The CDR3 runs 16 residues. Germline values: CDR1 KGHSH, CDR2 LQKENI. CDR3 in DNA: TGTGCCAGCTCCCCGATGCGACAGGGGGGTACCAATGAGCAGTTCTTC. It translates to CASSPMRQGGTNEQFF.

This clonotype was seen many times. This sequence joins TRBV20-1 and TRBJ2-3; possibly TRBD1 or TRBD2 for D (6 bases each). Trimming removed 6 bases from V and 0 bases from J, with 22 bases in between. This CDR3 has 17 amino acids. Looked up from germline, CDR1 is DFQATT and CDR2 is SNEGSKA (reference sequence). The CDR3 DNA reads TGCAGTGCCAGGCCCGGGGGCGCGATCTCCAGCACAGATACGCAGTATTTT. Encoded protein: CSARPGGAISSTDTQYF.

About this clonotype itself: A much larger clone differs by one base, so this may be a read error. V and J are TRBV5-1 and TRBJ2-1; TRBD1 aligns across 9 bases. The V gene's germline CDR1 is SGHRS and CDR2 YFSETQ. The CDR3 runs 19 residues. The junction had 15 bases not matched to a gene; V was cut back by 3 bases and J by 2 bases. The CDR3 sequence: CASSYSWTGVLQPYNEQFF. CDR3 DNA: TGCGCCAGCAGCTATAGCTGGACAGGGGTCCTCCAGCCCTACAATGAGCAGTTCTTC.